Listed below are T cell receptor beta chains from one sample, sequenced in a study of tumour-infiltrating T cells in Burkitt lymphoma. Sequencing was performed with immunoSEQ multiplex PCR; in TCRdb, only in-frame clones are kept and a portion is missing. Seen here are 2,000 to 2,500 clones, 60% to 80% observed once, and the top ten hold roughly 21%. Sequences were obtained from tumor tissue. The receptors were gathered from a human donor with diffuse large B-cell lymphoma. CDR3s include the opening cysteine and the closing phenylalanine or tryptophan.

cdr3_aa: CASSVSQGADEKLFF
v_call: TRBV2
j_call: TRBJ1-4

cdr3_aa: CASLQGDGYTF
v_call: TRBV7-9
j_call: TRBJ1-2

cdr3_aa: CASNLQGARQTGYTF
v_call: TRBV5-4
j_call: TRBJ1-2

cdr3_aa: CASSDSDRAYGYTF
v_call: TRBV25-1
j_call: TRBJ1-2

cdr3_aa: CASSPPTSGSSYNEQFF
v_call: TRBV13
j_call: TRBJ2-1

cdr3_aa: CAISESTANTGELFF
v_call: TRBV10-3
j_call: TRBJ2-2

cdr3_aa: CASSLDSPNTEAFF
v_call: TRBV5-1
j_call: TRBJ1-1

cdr3_aa: CASSPGVQLFF
v_call: TRBV7-2
j_call: TRBJ2-2

cdr3_aa: CASSLAQTGPTDTQYF
v_call: TRBV5-1
j_call: TRBJ2-3

cdr3_aa: CASSTGTGDEQYF
v_call: TRBV18
j_call: -

cdr3_aa: CAWGLAGGTGELFF
v_call: TRBV30
j_call: TRBJ2-2

cdr3_aa: CAIRRQELNTIYF
v_call: TRBV10-3
j_call: TRBJ1-3

cdr3_aa: CASSLREAGELFF
v_call: TRBV5-6
j_call: TRBJ2-2

cdr3_aa: CASSFGDQPQHF
v_call: TRBV7-9
j_call: TRBJ1-5

cdr3_aa: CASSLGDGSQYF
v_call: TRBV6-5
j_call: TRBJ2-5

cdr3_aa: CASSPLRHGELFF
v_call: TRBV27
j_call: TRBJ2-2

cdr3_aa: CASKSGTGNVNEKLFF
v_call: TRBV19
j_call: TRBJ1-4

cdr3_aa: CAWSAGGWMGGYTF
v_call: TRBV30
j_call: TRBJ1-2